These T cell receptor beta chains were read from a single sample in a study of CD8 T cells in ankylosing spondylitis. TCRdb reprocessed the 5' RACE reads with MiXCR, giving one entry per CDR3 protein. In the table there are about 210,000 distinct CDR3 sequences, 7% to 8% of which are singletons. The sample taken for sequencing was blood, either unsorted or a sorted T cell fraction (not recorded which). These receptors were collected from a male donor with ankylosing spondylitis. The conserved cysteine and the conserved F or W are not part of the CDR3 here.

>TRBJ2-3|TRBV18
ASSPEAADTQY
>TRBJ1-1|TRBV6-5
ASSYNSPGTEAF
>TRBJ2-4|TRBV4-1
ASSQELLGIAKNIQY
>TRBJ2-1|TRBV7-9
ASSLTTSVGYEQF
>TRBJ2-3|TRBV7-8
ASSFAPGSTDTQY
>TRBJ1-1|TRBV10-3
AISESLGYTEAF
>TRBJ2-7|TRBV7-2
ASSLVSQGEVYEQY
>TRBJ1-4|TRBV5-4
ASSPGLPFGEKLF
>TRBJ2-5|TRBV7-9
ASRPRGPWETQY
>TRBJ2-3|TRBV19
ASSSRDVQY
>TRBJ2-1|TRBV24-1
ATSETGLSYNEQF
>TRBJ2-7|TRBV27
ASSPSDGVYEQY
>TRBJ1-2|TRBV6-2/TRBV6-3
ASSYSIQNYGYT
>TRBJ1-5|TRBV19
ATSRGGNQPQH
>TRBJ2-7|TRBV27
ASSLWGLEIDEQY
>TRBJ2-3|TRBV12-3/TRBV12-4
ASQDFTDTQY
>TRBJ2-1|TRBV20-1
SARDGLAGGPEQF
>TRBJ1-4|TRBV5-1
ASSSRTTNEKLF
>TRBJ2-6|TRBV7-9
ASSSGPSGANVLT
>TRBJ2-7|TRBV28
ASSLLAVGTYEQY
>TRBJ2-3|TRBV27
ASSLTGPTDTQY
>TRBJ2-1|TRBV5-1
ASSKDRMPYNEQF
>TRBJ2-7|TRBV29-1
SVADRGGEHGSYEQY
>TRBJ1-1|TRBV6-5
ASTSWGFGAF
>TRBJ2-7|TRBV25-1
ASGWTGYEQY